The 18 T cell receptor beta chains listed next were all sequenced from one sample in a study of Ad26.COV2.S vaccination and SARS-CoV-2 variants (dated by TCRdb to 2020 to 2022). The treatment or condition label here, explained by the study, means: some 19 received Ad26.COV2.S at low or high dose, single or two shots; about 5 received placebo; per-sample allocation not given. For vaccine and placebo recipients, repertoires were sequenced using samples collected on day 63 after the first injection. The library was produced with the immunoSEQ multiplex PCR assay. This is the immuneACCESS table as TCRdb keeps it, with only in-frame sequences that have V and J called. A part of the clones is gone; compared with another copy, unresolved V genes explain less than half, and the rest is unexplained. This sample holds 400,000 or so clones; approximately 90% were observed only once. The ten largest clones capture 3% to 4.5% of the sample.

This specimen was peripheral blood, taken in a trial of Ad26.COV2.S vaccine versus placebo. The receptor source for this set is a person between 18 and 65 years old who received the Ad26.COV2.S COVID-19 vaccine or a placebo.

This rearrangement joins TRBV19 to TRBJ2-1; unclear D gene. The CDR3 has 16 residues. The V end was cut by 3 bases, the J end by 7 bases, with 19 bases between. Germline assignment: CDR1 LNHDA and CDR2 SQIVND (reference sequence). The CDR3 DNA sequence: TGTGCCAGTAGTATCCCGTGGGGATCCGTTGGGAATGAGCAGTTCTTC. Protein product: CASSIPWGSVGNEQFF.

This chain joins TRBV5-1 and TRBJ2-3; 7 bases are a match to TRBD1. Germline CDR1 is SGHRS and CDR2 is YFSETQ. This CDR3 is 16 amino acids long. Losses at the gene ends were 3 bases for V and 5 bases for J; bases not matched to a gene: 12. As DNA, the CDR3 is TGCGCCAGCAGCTCGGGCCCGACAGGGAGAAGAGATACGCAGTATTTT. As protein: CASSSGPTGRRDTQYF.

CDR3 loop: CASSYSLGRGAFF. The CDR3 coding sequence is TGTGCCAGCAGTTACTCGCTGGGGCGCGGAGCTTTCTTT. The gene calls are TRBV6-5 and TRBJ1-1; TRBD1 is a possible D gene (5 bases). V lost 0 bases to trimming and J lost 10 bases, with 12 bases between them. This CDR3 spans 13 amino acids. Germline CDR1 and CDR2: MNHEY and SVGAGI.

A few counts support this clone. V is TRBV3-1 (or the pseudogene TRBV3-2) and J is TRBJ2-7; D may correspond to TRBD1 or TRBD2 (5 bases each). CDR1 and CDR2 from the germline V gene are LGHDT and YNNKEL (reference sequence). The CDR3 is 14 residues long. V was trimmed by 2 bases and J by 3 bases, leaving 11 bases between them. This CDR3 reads CASSQPGRIYEQYF. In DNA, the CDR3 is TGTGCCAGCAGCCAACCGGGACGGATCTACGAGCAGTACTTC.

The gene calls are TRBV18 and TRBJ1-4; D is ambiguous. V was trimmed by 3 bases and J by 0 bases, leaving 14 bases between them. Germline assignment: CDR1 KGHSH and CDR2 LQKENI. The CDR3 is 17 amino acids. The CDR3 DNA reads TGTGCCAGCTCACCGCGCGGGTCTGGGGCAACTAATGAAAAACTGTTTTTT. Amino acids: CASSPRGSGATNEKLFF. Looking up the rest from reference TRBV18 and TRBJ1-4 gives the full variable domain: NAGVMQNPRHLVRRRGQEARLRCSPMKGHSHVYWYRQLPEEGLKFMVYLQKENIIDESGMPKERFSAEFPKEGPSILRIQQVVRGDSAAYFCASSPRGSGATNEKLFFGSGTQLSVL.

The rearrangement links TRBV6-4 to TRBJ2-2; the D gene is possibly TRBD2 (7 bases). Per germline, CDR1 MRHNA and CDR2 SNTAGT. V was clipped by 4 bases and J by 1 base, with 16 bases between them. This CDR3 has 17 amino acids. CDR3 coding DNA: TGTGCCAGCAGTGCCCCGGAGGGGGGGGAGAACACCGGGGAGCTGTTTTTT. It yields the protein CASSAPEGGENTGELFF.

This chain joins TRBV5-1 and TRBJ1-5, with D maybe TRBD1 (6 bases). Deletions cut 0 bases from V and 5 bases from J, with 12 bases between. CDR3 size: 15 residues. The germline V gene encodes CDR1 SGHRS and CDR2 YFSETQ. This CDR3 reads CASSLGDGGDQPQHF. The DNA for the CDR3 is TGCGCCAGCAGCTTGGGGGACGGGGGCGATCAGCCCCAGCATTTT. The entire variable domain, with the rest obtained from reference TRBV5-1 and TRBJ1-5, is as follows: KAGVTQTPRYLIKTRGQQVTLSCSPISGHRSVSWYQQTPGQGLQFLFEYFSETQRNKGNFPGRFSGRQFSNSRSEMNVSTLELGDSALYLCASSLGDGGDQPQHFGDGTRLSIL.

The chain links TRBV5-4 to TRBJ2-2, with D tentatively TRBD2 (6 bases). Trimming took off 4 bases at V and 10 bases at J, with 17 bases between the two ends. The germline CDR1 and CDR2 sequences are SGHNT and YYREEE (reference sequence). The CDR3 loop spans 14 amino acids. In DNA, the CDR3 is TGTGCCAGCAGCAGGGACTCCTCCTCGGAGGAGCTGTTTTTT. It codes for CASSRDSSSEELFF.

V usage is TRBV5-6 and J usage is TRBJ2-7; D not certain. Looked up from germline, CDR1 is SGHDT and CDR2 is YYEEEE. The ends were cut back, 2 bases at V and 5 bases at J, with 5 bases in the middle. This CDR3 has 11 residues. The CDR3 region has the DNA TGTGCCAGCAGCTTCATCGACGAGCAGTACTTC. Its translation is CASSFIDEQYF.

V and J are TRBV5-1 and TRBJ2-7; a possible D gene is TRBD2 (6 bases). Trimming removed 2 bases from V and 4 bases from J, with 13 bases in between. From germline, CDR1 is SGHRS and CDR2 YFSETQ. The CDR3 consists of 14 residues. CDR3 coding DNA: TGCGCCAGCAGCTTAAACCGGGACTCATACGAGCAGTACTTC. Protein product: CASSLNRDSYEQYF.

For the CDR3, the DNA is TGCGCCAGCAGCTCGGACGTTTACAATGAGCAGTTCTTC. It translates to CASSSDVYNEQFF. The J gene is TRBJ2-1, the V gene TRBV5-1; D is uncertain. The V gene's germline CDR1 is SGHRS and CDR2 YFSETQ. The CDR3 has 13 amino acids. Trimming removed 3 bases from V and 4 bases from J, with 8 bases in between.

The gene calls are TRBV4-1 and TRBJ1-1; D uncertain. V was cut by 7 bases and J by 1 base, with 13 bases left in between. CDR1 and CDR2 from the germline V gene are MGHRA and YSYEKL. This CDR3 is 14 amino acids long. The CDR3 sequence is CASTSTITNTEAFF. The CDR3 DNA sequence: TGCGCCAGCACCTCGACCATTACGAACACTGAAGCTTTCTTT.

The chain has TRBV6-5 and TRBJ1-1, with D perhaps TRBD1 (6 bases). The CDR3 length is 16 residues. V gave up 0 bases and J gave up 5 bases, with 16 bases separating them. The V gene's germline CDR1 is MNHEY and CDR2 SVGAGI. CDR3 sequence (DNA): TGTGCCAGCAGTTACTCGGCTACAGGGCGGAGGACTGAAGCTTTCTTT. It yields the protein CASSYSATGRRTEAFF.

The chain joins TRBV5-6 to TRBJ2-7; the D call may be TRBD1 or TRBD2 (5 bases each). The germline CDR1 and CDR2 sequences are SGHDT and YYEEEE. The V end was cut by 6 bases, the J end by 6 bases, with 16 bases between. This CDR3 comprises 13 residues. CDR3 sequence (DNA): TGTGCCAGCACCGGTGGGGGATATAGCGAGCAGTACTTC. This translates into CASTGGGYSEQYF.

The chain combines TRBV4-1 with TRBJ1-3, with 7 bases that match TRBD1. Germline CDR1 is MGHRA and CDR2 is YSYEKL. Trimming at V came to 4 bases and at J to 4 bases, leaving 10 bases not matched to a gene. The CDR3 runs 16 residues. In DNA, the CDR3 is TGCGCCAGCAGCCTTACAGACAGGGAGGACGGAAACACCATATATTTT. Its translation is CASSLTDREDGNTIYF.

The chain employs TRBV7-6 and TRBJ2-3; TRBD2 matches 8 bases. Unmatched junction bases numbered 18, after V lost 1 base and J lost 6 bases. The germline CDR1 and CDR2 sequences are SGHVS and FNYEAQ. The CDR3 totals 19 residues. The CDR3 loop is CASSLVSGSSGGRRDTQYF. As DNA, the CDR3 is TGTGCCAGCAGCTTAGTTTCAGGCTCATCGGGGGGGCGGAGGGATACGCAGTATTTT.

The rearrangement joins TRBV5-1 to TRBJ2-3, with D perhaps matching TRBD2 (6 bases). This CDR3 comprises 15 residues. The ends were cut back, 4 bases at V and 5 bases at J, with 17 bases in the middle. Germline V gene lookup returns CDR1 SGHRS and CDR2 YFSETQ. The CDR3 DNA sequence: TGCGCCAGCAGCCCACCCAGGGCAGCGGGAGATACGCAGTATTTT. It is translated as CASSPPRAAGDTQYF.

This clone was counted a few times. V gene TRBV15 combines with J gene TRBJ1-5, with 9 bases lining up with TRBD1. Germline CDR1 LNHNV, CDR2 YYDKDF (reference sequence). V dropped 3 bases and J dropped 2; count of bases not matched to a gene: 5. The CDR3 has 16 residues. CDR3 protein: CATSRDRGSGNQPQHF. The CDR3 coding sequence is TGTGCCACCAGCAGGGACAGGGGCAGTGGCAATCAGCCCCAGCATTTT.